A single sample is the source of the 18 T cell receptor beta chains below, sequenced in a study of T cells in Graves' hyperthyroidism and ophthalmopathy. RNA transcripts were the template for amplifying TCR beta CDR3 regions. First-round RT-PCR with HTBI primers amplified the TCR CDR3 region. TCRdb reanalysed the multiplex PCR reads using MiXCR and keeps one entry per CDR3 protein. Of roughly 290,000 distinct CDR3 sequences in the sample, less than 15% were seen once. The specimen sequenced was blood. The receptor set was obtained from a woman under 40 with Graves' hyperthyroidism that later progressed to Graves' ophthalmopathy.

This clonotype appeared many times. The genes are TRBV7-2 and TRBJ1-2; 7 bases line up with TRBD1. The CDR3 consists of 14 residues. J was trimmed by 2 bases and V by 5 bases; bases with no gene match: 5. Germline V gene lookup returns CDR1 SGHTA and CDR2 FQGNSA. CDR3 region: CASSGGQLNYGYTF. CDR3 coding DNA: TGTGCCAGCAGCGGGGGACAGTTAAACTATGGCTACACCTTC.

This clonotype appeared many times. The chain is built from TRBV4-2 and TRBJ2-7, with unresolved D. Trimming took off 4 bases at V and 3 bases at J, with 10 bases between the two ends. Germline V gives CDR1 LGHNA, CDR2 YNFKEQ. CDR3 length: 13 residues. This chain's CDR3 is CASSRNAFYEQYF. In DNA form, the CDR3 reads TGTGCCAGCAGCCGAAACGCGTTCTACGAGCAGTACTTC.

The sample holds a few counts of this clonotype. The V gene is TRBV28, the J gene TRBJ1-2; D uncertain. CDR3 size: 11 residues. V shed 7 bases and J shed 3 bases, with 6 bases lying between them. Germline lookup yields CDR1 MDHEN and CDR2 SYDVKM. The CDR3 is CASMEDYGYTF. CDR3 in DNA: TGTGCCAGCATGGAGGACTATGGCTACACCTTC.

This clonotype was observed at least ten times. The CDR3 protein is CASSRSGGSGKGTDTQYF. The CDR3 nucleotides are TGTGCCAGCAGCCGATCGGGTGGTAGCGGGAAGGGCACAGATACGCAGTATTTT. The chain recombines TRBV7-9 with TRBJ2-3; 8 bases match TRBD2. The CDR3 is 18 residues long. CDR1 is SEHNR and CDR2 is FQNEAQ in the germline V gene (reference sequence). J was trimmed by 1 base and V by 5 bases; bases with no gene match: 14.

This clonotype was recorded many times. V usage is TRBV7-8 and J usage is TRBJ2-5; no definite D call. CDR1 is SGHVS and CDR2 is FQNEAQ in the germline V gene. Trimming cost V 2 bases and J 6 bases, with 13 bases left between them. The CDR3 is 14 amino acids. CDR3 coding DNA: TGTGCCAGCAGCTTATCAGCCGTCCGGAAGACCCAGTACTTC. As protein: CASSLSAVRKTQYF.

In this sample, this clonotype turned up a few times. The chain is built from TRBV28 and TRBJ2-1; 14 bases map to TRBD2. CDR1 and CDR2 from the germline V gene are MDHEN and SYDVKM. This CDR3 has 17 amino acids. Unmatched junction bases numbered 13, after V lost 7 bases and J lost 8 bases. CDR3 coding DNA: TGTGCCAGCAAGAACTGGGGGACTAGCGGGAGTAACGATGAGCAGTTCTTC. Its translation: CASKNWGTSGSNDEQFF.

V usage is TRBV30 and J usage is TRBJ2-5, with 9 bases identical to TRBD1. This CDR3 has 14 residues. Germline CDR1 is GTSNPN and CDR2 is SVGIG (reference sequence). V lost 0 bases to trimming and J lost 5 bases; unmatched junction nucleotides: 4. CDR3 loop: CAWSVGTGRETQYF. CDR3 DNA: TGTGCCTGGAGTGTAGGGACAGGGAGGGAGACCCAGTACTTC.

The chain has TRBV25-1 and TRBJ1-1, with a weak D call TRBD1 (5 bases). CDR3 length equals 12 residues. V dropped 2 bases and J dropped 10 bases, with 11 bases sitting between them. The germline V gene has CDR1 MGHDK and CDR2 SYGVNS. The CDR3 spells CASSERRDPAFF. CDR3 bases: TGTGCCAGCAGTGAAAGGCGGGACCCAGCTTTCTTT. The complete variable domain, with remaining parts taken from reference TRBV25-1 and TRBJ1-1, reads EADIYQTPRYLVIGTGKKITLECSQTMGHDKMYWYQQDPGMELHLIHYSYGVNSTEKGDLSSESTVSRIRTEHFPLTLESARPSHTSQYLCASSERRDPAFFGQGTRLTVV.

This clonotype was seen ten or more times. The chain employs TRBV14 and TRBJ2-5, with D possibly matching TRBD1 (5 bases). CDR3 length: 16 amino acids. Germline values: CDR1 SGHDN, CDR2 FVKESK. The V gene lost 1 base and the J gene lost 2 bases, with 14 bases spanning the gap. This chain's CDR3 is CASSQATVHPQETQYF. CDR3 coding DNA: TGTGCCAGCAGCCAAGCGACAGTCCACCCACAAGAGACCCAGTACTTC.

This clonotype showed up many times. The CDR3: CASSFLGQGADGYTF. CDR3 bases: TGCGCCAGCAGCTTTCTCGGACAGGGGGCAGATGGCTACACCTTC. The gene calls are TRBV5-1 and TRBJ1-2, with 11 bases fitting TRBD1. V lost 2 bases and J lost 6; bases outside the gene matches: 6. CDR1 and CDR2 (germline): SGHRS, YFSETQ. The CDR3 covers 15 residues.

The genes are TRBV10-2 and TRBJ2-3; D possibly corresponds to TRBD2 (6 bases). The germline CDR1 and CDR2 sequences are WSHSY and SAAADI. CDR3 length: 12 amino acids. V dropped 8 bases and J dropped 1 base, with 7 bases sitting between them. The CDR3 region is CASWGGTDTQYF. In DNA, the CDR3 is TGCGCCAGCTGGGGGGGCACAGATACGCAGTATTTT.

Notes on this clonotype: A much larger clonotype is one base distant, so this may be a read error. This chain connects TRBV20-1 to TRBJ2-7; 10 nucleotides agree with TRBD2. The CDR3 has 14 residues. Germline CDR1 reads DFQATT; CDR2 reads SNEGSKA (reference sequence). With 3 bases clipped from V and 3 bases from J, the junction kept 5 bases outside the gene matches. This chain's CDR3 is CSASGLAAIYEQYF. CDR3 DNA: TGCAGTGCTAGCGGACTAGCGGCAATCTACGAGCAGTACTTC.

This clonotype was seen many times. The CDR3 protein is CASSPSLGGINEQYF. CDR3 in DNA: TGTGCCAGCAGTCCCTCCCTTGGCGGGATAAATGAGCAGTACTTC. The chain employs TRBV6-1 and TRBJ2-7; a weak D match, TRBD2 (6 bases). V lost 5 bases and J lost 7, with 21 bases in between. Per the germline V gene, CDR1 is MNHNS and CDR2 is SASEGT. CDR3 length: 15 amino acids.

This clonotype was seen at least ten times. V and J are TRBV10-3 and TRBJ1-5; no clear D gene. Trimming took off 2 bases at V and 5 bases at J, with 4 bases between the two ends. CDR1 ENHRY and CDR2 SYGVKD come from the germline V gene. There are 12 residues in the CDR3. CDR3 amino acids: CAISEGDQPQHF. The CDR3 bases are TGTGCCATCAGTGAGGGGGATCAGCCCCAGCATTTT.

The chain has TRBV9 and TRBJ1-3, with 7 bases lining up with TRBD1. The germline V gene has CDR1 SGDLS and CDR2 YYNGEE. This CDR3 has 19 amino acids. With 3 bases clipped from V and 0 bases from J, the junction kept 15 bases outside the gene matches. The CDR3 region has the DNA TGTGCCAGCAGCGCCCACCTCCCCCCCCAGGGGGTCTCTGGAAACACCATATATTTT. This encodes CASSAHLPPQGVSGNTIYF. Full variable domain (outside the CDR3, taken from reference TRBV9 and TRBJ1-3): DSGVTQTPKHLITATGQRVTLRCSPRSGDLSVYWYQQSLDQGLQFLIQYYNGEERAKGNILERFSAQQFPDLHSELNLSSLELGDSALYFCASSAHLPPQGVSGNTIYFGEGSWLTVV.

This clonotype was seen a handful of times. The CDR3: CASSVDDYGYTF. CDR3 DNA: TGTGCCAGCAGCGTAGATGACTATGGCTACACCTTC. V and J are TRBV9 and TRBJ1-2; D call uncertain. CDR1 and CDR2 from the germline V gene are SGDLS and YYNGEE. V gave up 0 bases and J gave up 3 bases, with 3 bases separating them. The CDR3 spans 12 residues.

This chain connects TRBV19 to TRBJ2-5, with TRBD1 identical over 12 bases. The V segment lost 4 bases and the J segment 5 bases; nucleotides outside the gene matches: 14. CDR3 size: 18 residues. CDR1 and CDR2 from the germline V gene are LNHDA and SQIVND (reference sequence). CDR3 sequence (DNA): TGTGCCAGTAGTACTGGGACAGGGGGCCGGTTAATGTGGGAGACCCAGTACTTC. Amino acids: CASSTGTGGRLMWETQYF.

Many counts were recorded for this clonotype. The chain is built from TRBV27 and TRBJ2-7; D might be TRBD2 (5 bases). The CDR3 covers 14 residues. Germline CDR1 is MNHEY and CDR2 is SMNVEV (reference sequence). V lost 8 bases and J lost 2, with 16 bases in between. CDR3 in amino acids: CASRPRRGTYEQYF. CDR3 nucleotides: TGTGCCAGCCGCCCCCGCCGGGGAACCTACGAGCAGTACTTC.